A selection of T cell receptor beta chains follows, all from one sample in a study of T-cell memory formation after mild COVID-19. TCRdb recomputed calls from the 5' RACE reads with MiXCR, one row per CDR3 protein. The sample yields approximately 190,000 distinct CDR3 sequences, around 18% seen once. Sequenced: PBMCs or a T cell subset sorted from them (not recorded which). Receptor source: an adult woman who had mild COVID-19 (a few samples of this study predate the infection). Cell type and time point are not known. Both conserved end residues are part of each CDR3. A D gene is named only where the DNA matches it firmly. Some rows have no size entry. The others give once, few or many, or a class for an expanded clone.

V,size,J,D,CDR3,DNA
TRBV3-1,.,TRBJ1-6,TRBD1,CASSQGQVYNSPLHF,TGTGCCAGCAGCCAGGGACAGGTCTATAATTCACCCCTCCACTTT
TRBV6-6,.,TRBJ2-3,.,CASSYSTLGTDTQYF,TGTGCCAGCAGTTACTCGACGCTCGGTACAGATACGCAGTATTTT
TRBV24-1,.,TRBJ2-5,.,CATSESREETQYF,TGTGCCACCAGTGAATCACGGGAAGAGACCCAGTACTTC
TRBV6-2/TRBV6-3,.,TRBJ2-7,.,CASGRLSRTEEQYF,TGTGCCAGCGGCAGACTTTCTCGAACGGAAGAGCAGTACTTC
TRBV3-1,few,TRBJ2-7,.,CASSRAGAYEQYF,TGTGCCAGCAGCCGGGCAGGGGCCTACGAGCAGTACTTC
TRBV6-4,.,TRBJ2-1,TRBD2,CASSANRGLAGGDEQFF,TGTGCCAGCAGTGCAAACAGAGGACTAGCGGGAGGGGATGAGCAGTTCTTC
TRBV12-3/TRBV12-4,.,TRBJ2-3,.,CASSLILADTQYF,TGTGCCAGCAGTTTAATCCTAGCTGATACGCAGTATTTT
TRBV20-1,.,TRBJ2-7,.,CSAREAGRSAEQYF,TGCAGTGCTAGAGAAGCAGGGAGGAGTGCAGAGCAGTACTTC
TRBV7-9,medium-sized,TRBJ2-7,.,CASSLPPHYEQYF,TGTGCCAGCAGCTTGCCGCCCCACTACGAGCAGTACTTC
TRBV29-1,.,TRBJ1-1,.,CSITETWIMNTEAFF,TGCAGCATTACAGAGACCTGGATCATGAACACTGAAGCTTTCTTT
TRBV18,few,TRBJ2-7,.,CASSPTEVSSYEQYF,TGTGCCAGCTCACCTACAGAAGTAAGCTCCTACGAGCAGTACTTC
TRBV5-1,.,TRBJ1-6,.,CASGRDAGSPLHF,TGCGCCAGCGGACGAGATGCCGGATCACCCCTCCACTTT
TRBV29-1,few,TRBJ2-7,TRBD1,CSVGGFRDRGSTYEQYF,TGCAGCGTTGGCGGGTTCCGGGACAGGGGGAGTACCTACGAGCAGTACTTC
TRBV24-1,few,TRBJ2-3,.,CATGLEGRDTQYF,TGTGCCACCGGGCTCGAGGGAAGAGATACGCAGTATTTT
TRBV4-2,few,TRBJ2-3,TRBD2,CASSQVARAGSTDTQYF,TGTGCCAGCAGCCAAGTCGCCAGAGCGGGGAGCACAGATACGCAGTATTTT
TRBV5-1,.,TRBJ1-1,TRBD1,CASRGTGEGHNTEAFF,TGCGCCAGCAGGGGGACAGGGGAAGGTCATAACACTGAAGCTTTCTTT
TRBV12-3/TRBV12-4,.,TRBJ1-6,.,CASSFANSPLHF,TGTGCCAGCAGTTTCGCCAATTCACCCCTCCACTTT
TRBV7-2,few,TRBJ2-7,.,CASSLVSSGPAGEQYF,TGTGCCAGCAGCTTAGTTTCCTCGGGACCCGCGGGGGAGCAGTACTTC
TRBV3-1,few,TRBJ2-1,TRBD2,CASSEVSGRPPYNEQFF,TGTGCCAGCAGCGAAGTAAGCGGGAGGCCCCCCTACAATGAGCAGTTCTTC
TRBV6-2/TRBV6-3,once,TRBJ2-2,TRBD2,CASSDLAGGRNTGELFF,TGTGCCAGCAGTGATTTGGCGGGAGGGCGTAACACCGGGGAGCTGTTTTTT
TRBV20-1,.,TRBJ2-1,TRBD2,CSARDAVAGFDNNEQFF,TGCAGTGCTAGAGATGCGGTAGCGGGGTTCGATAACAATGAGCAGTTCTTC
TRBV7-2,.,TRBJ2-2,TRBD2,CASSSTSGGSTGELFF,TGTGCCAGCAGCTCCACTAGCGGGGGGTCGACCGGGGAGCTGTTTTTT
TRBV4-1,.,TRBJ1-3,.,CASSQSPFSGNTIYF,TGCGCCAGCAGCCAATCTCCCTTCTCTGGAAACACCATATATTTT
TRBV12-3/TRBV12-4,few,TRBJ2-3,.,CASSSSSFSDTQYF,TGTGCCAGCAGTTCCTCATCCTTTTCCGATACGCAGTATTTT
TRBV20-1,.,TRBJ2-7,.,CSARDGGRQVSEQYF,TGCAGTGCTAGAGATGGTGGCCGGCAGGTGTCGGAGCAGTACTTC
TRBV6-5,.,TRBJ2-5,.,CASSYGEADPSQETQYF,TGTGCCAGCAGTTACGGGGAAGCGGACCCGTCCCAAGAGACCCAGTACTTC
TRBV3-1,.,TRBJ1-1,.,CASSQEWRAGDTEAFF,TGTGCCAGCAGCCAAGAGTGGAGGGCAGGGGACACTGAAGCTTTCTTT
TRBV30,.,TRBJ2-3,.,CAWSEGLYRADTQYF,TGTGCCTGGAGTGAGGGATTGTATCGGGCAGATACGCAGTATTTT
TRBV18,few,TRBJ2-3,.,CASARVGDTDTQYF,TGTGCCAGCGCGAGGGTGGGCGACACAGATACGCAGTATTTT
TRBV5-1,.,TRBJ1-5,TRBD1,CASSNSPGGGQPQHF,TGCGCCAGCAGCAACTCCCCAGGGGGCGGTCAGCCCCAGCATTTT
TRBV18,.,TRBJ1-5,.,CASSPPGTNSNQPQHF,TGTGCCAGCTCACCACCTGGGACAAATAGCAATCAGCCCCAGCATTTT
TRBV12-3/TRBV12-4,few,TRBJ2-4,.,CASATSSIQYF,TGTGCCAGCGCTACGTCGAGCATTCAGTACTTC
TRBV15,few,TRBJ2-2,.,CATSRDVRRVESGTGELFF,TGTGCCACCAGCAGAGATGTTCGCCGGGTGGAATCGGGCACCGGGGAGCTGTTTTTT
TRBV5-6,.,TRBJ2-2,TRBD1,CASSWGTGANTGELFF,TGTGCCAGCAGCTGGGGGACAGGGGCGAACACCGGGGAGCTGTTTTTT
TRBV5-5,.,TRBJ2-3,.,CASSLGGTADTQYF,TGTGCCAGCAGCTTGGGGGGTACGGCAGATACGCAGTATTTT
TRBV6-2/TRBV6-3,.,TRBJ1-5,TRBD1,CASSYPDRGGNQPQHF,TGTGCCAGCAGTTACCCCGACAGGGGTGGCAATCAGCCCCAGCATTTT
TRBV6-6,.,TRBJ2-5,.,CASSGLGQGIQETQYF,TGTGCCAGCAGTGGGCTGGGACAAGGAATACAAGAGACCCAGTACTTC
TRBV7-3,.,TRBJ2-5,TRBD2,CASSPNSLAGVETQYF,TGTGCCAGCAGCCCGAACTCACTAGCGGGGGTAGAGACCCAGTACTTC
TRBV5-1,few,TRBJ2-3,.,CASSFGDDSADTQYF,TGCGCCAGCAGCTTTGGGGACGACAGCGCAGATACGCAGTATTTT
TRBV7-8,.,TRBJ1-4,TRBD1,CASNRQGAGEKLFF,TGTGCCAGCAACCGACAGGGGGCAGGTGAAAAACTGTTTTTT
TRBV12-3/TRBV12-4,.,TRBJ1-2,.,CASRSPRVGGEYGYTF,TGTGCCAGCAGGTCACCCAGGGTAGGCGGGGAATATGGCTACACCTTC
TRBV2,.,TRBJ2-3,TRBD2,CASSGLAGAQYF,TGTGCCAGCAGTGGACTAGCGGGGGCGCAGTATTTT
TRBV12-3/TRBV12-4,.,TRBJ1-4,.,CASSLDPPLTNEKLFF,TGTGCCAGCAGTTTAGACCCTCCCTTAACTAATGAAAAACTGTTTTTT
TRBV24-1,many,TRBJ1-4,TRBD1,CATSDTGTGDEKLFF,TGTGCCACCAGTGACACCGGGACAGGGGATGAAAAACTGTTTTTT
TRBV5-1,.,TRBJ2-7,TRBD1,CASSPTTGRFVGEQYF,TGCGCCAGCAGCCCAACGACAGGGCGGTTCGTGGGCGAGCAGTACTTC
TRBV5-1,.,TRBJ1-1,.,CASSPGGGGDTEAFF,TGCGCCAGCAGCCCCGGAGGGGGAGGAGACACTGAAGCTTTCTTT
TRBV21-1,few,TRBJ2-1,.,CASSKDVNEQFF,TGTGCCAGCAGCAAAGACGTGAATGAGCAGTTCTTC
TRBV18,many,TRBJ2-1,TRBD2,CASSPMTSGANEQFF,TGTGCCAGCTCACCTATGACTAGCGGGGCAAATGAGCAGTTCTTC
TRBV19,few,TRBJ2-2,.,CASSMKRPGTGELFF,TGTGCCAGTAGTATGAAGCGGCCGGGAACCGGGGAGCTGTTTTTT
TRBV12-3/TRBV12-4,many,TRBJ2-2,.,CASSPGPSSGELFF,TGTGCCAGCAGTCCTGGCCCTAGCTCCGGGGAGCTGTTTTTT
TRBV4-1,.,TRBJ1-2,.,CASSQNPGRAYGYTF,TGCGCCAGCAGCCAAAATCCGGGCAGGGCCTATGGCTACACCTTC
TRBV29-1,.,TRBJ1-1,.,CSAVRTGTEAFF,TGCAGCGCCGTAAGGACGGGCACTGAAGCTTTCTTT
TRBV4-3,.,TRBJ2-4,.,CASSQDFGGPNIQYF,TGCGCCAGCAGCCAAGATTTCGGGGGGCCAAACATTCAGTACTTC
TRBV6-1,.,TRBJ1-2,.,CASNSGGVDYGYTF,TGTGCCAGCAATTCGGGGGGCGTTGACTATGGCTACACCTTC
TRBV3-1,few,TRBJ2-3,TRBD2,CASSGGTSNSDTDTQYF,TGTGCCAGCAGCGGTGGGACTAGTAACTCCGACACAGATACGCAGTATTTT